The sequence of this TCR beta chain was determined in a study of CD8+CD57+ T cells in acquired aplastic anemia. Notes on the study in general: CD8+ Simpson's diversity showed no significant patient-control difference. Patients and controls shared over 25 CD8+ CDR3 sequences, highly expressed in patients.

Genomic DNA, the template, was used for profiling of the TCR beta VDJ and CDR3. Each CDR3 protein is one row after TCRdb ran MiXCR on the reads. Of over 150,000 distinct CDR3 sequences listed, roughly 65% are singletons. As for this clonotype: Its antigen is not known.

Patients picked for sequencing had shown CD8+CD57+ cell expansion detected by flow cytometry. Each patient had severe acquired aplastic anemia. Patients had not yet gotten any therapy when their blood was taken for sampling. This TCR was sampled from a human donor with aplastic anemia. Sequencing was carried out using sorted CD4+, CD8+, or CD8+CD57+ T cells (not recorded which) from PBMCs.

The CDR3 spells CASKFSAGREKLFF. DNA for the CDR3: TGCGCCAGCAAATTTTCGGCGGGGAGGGAAAAACTGTTTTTT. This chain uses TRBV5-1 with TRBJ1-4; D call uncertain. V was pared by 6 bases and J by 8 bases, with 17 bases between. The germline CDR1 and CDR2 sequences are SGHRS and YFSETQ. This CDR3 is built from 14 residues. The whole variable domain, filled in from reference TRBV5-1 and TRBJ1-4, reads KAGVTQTPRYLIKTRGQQVTLSCSPISGHRSVSWYQQTPGQGLQFLFEYFSETQRNKGNFPGRFSGRQFSNSRSEMNVSTLELGDSALYLCASKFSAGREKLFFGSGTQLSVL.